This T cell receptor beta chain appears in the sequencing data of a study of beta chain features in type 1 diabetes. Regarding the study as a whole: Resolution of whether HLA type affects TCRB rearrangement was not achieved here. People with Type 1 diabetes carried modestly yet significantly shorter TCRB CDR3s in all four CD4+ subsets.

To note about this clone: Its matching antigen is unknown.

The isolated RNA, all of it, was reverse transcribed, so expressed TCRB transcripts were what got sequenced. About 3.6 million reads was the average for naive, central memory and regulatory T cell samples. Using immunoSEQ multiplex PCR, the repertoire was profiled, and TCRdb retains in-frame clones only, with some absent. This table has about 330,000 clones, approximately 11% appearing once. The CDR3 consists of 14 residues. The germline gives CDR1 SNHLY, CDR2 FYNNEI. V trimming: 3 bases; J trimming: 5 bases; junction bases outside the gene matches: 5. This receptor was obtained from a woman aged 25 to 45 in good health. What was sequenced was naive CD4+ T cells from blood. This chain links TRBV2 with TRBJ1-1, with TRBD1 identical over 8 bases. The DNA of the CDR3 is TGTGCCAGCAGTGACCAGGGGGCGATAACTGAAGCTTTCTTT. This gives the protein CASSDQGAITEAFF.